Listed below are T cell receptor beta chains from one sample, sequenced in a study of cytomegalovirus exposure and HLA in healthy donors. Assay used: immunoSEQ multiplex PCR; TCRdb lists only in-frame clones, some missing. The sample holds some 190,000 clones, 70% to 75% seen once. Sequences were obtained from PBMCs. Receptors were obtained from a woman aged 25 to 45 in good health and CMV-seropositive. CDR3s include the opening cysteine and the closing phenylalanine or tryptophan. A D gene is named only where the DNA matches it firmly. Some rows have no size entry. The others give once, few or many, or a class for an expanded clone.

TRBJ2-5 - TRBD2 TRBV7-9 CASSPPLAEETQYF TGTGCCAGCAGCCCCCCCCTAGCGGAGGAGACCCAGTACTTC
TRBJ2-5 once TRBD1 TRBV20-1 CSANRDSPQYF TGCAGTGCTAACCGGGACAGCCCCCAGTACTTC
TRBJ2-5 - - TRBV5-1 CASSLAGAQETQYF TGCGCCAGCAGCTTGGCAGGGGCCCAAGAGACCCAGTACTTC
TRBJ2-5 - - TRBV28 CASSFGGPGTQYF TGTGCCAGCAGTTTCGGAGGGCCTGGGACCCAGTACTTC
TRBJ2-5 - TRBD1 TRBV7-2 CASSKGQGETQYF TGTGCCAGCAGCAAGGGACAGGGAGAGACCCAGTACTTC
TRBJ1-1 - - TRBV28 CASSLPGMSKWGAFF TGTGCCAGCAGTTTACCAGGGATGAGTAAGTGGGGAGCTTTCTTT
TRBJ2-5 few TRBD2 TRBV7-2 CASSLATSGRNQETQYF TGTGCCAGCAGCTTAGCCACTAGCGGGAGGAACCAAGAGACCCAGTACTTC
TRBJ2-2 - TRBD1 TRBV6-4 CASSALTGAVGTGELFF TGTGCCAGCAGTGCCTTGACAGGGGCCGTGGGAACCGGGGAGCTGTTTTTT
TRBJ2-7 - - TRBV10-2 CASSEARRQAYEQYF TGCGCCAGCAGTGAGGCACGTAGACAAGCCTACGAGCAGTACTTC
TRBJ1-6 few TRBD1 TRBV6-4 CASSDKAGGVSPLHF TGTGCCAGCAGTGATAAGGCAGGGGGCGTTTCACCCCTCCACTTT
TRBJ2-7 few TRBD1 TRBV2 CASSDRGYEQYF TGTGCCAGCAGTGACAGGGGGTACGAGCAGTACTTC
TRBJ2-7 few - TRBV7-9 CSSSLVEYEQYF TGTTCCAGCAGCTTAGTGGAGTACGAGCAGTACTTC
TRBJ2-1 - - TRBV19 CASSIGGRYNEQFF TGTGCCAGTAGTATAGGAGGGAGGTACAATGAGCAGTTCTTC
TRBJ2-6 few TRBD1 TRBV29-1 CSVSDRAGGANVLTF TGCAGCGTTTCGGACAGGGCGGGCGGGGCCAACGTCCTGACTTTC
TRBJ1-1 few - TRBV7-9 CASSSQMNTEAFF TGTGCCAGCAGCTCACAGATGAACACTGAAGCTTTCTTT
TRBJ2-7 - - TRBV7-9 CASSSDRTITYEQYF TGTGCCAGCAGCTCCGACAGGACGATTACCTACGAGCAGTACTTC
TRBJ1-4 - - TRBV25-1 CASSGSGKYEKLFF TGTGCCAGCAGTGGGTCAGGGAAGTATGAAAAACTGTTTTTT
TRBJ2-1 - - TRBV28 CASSRLAYNEQFF TGTGCCAGCAGCCGGCTAGCCTACAATGAGCAGTTCTTC
TRBJ1-2 - - TRBV9 CASSSAGFEAYYGYTF TGTGCCAGCAGCTCCGCAGGCTTTGAAGCCTACTATGGCTACACCTTC
TRBJ2-7 once - TRBV13 CASSSIGVGAVEQYF TGTGCCAGCAGCTCCATTGGGGTGGGGGCCGTCGAGCAGTACTTC
TRBJ2-5 - - TRBV1 CTSSQDRADPQETQYF TGCACCAGCAGCCAAGATCGAGCGGACCCCCAAGAGACCCAGTACTTC
TRBJ2-2 - TRBD2 TRBV5-1 CASSLASAGVGTGELFF TGCGCCAGCAGCTTGGCCTCGGCGGGAGTTGGAACCGGGGAGCTGTTTTTT
TRBJ1-1 - - TRBV15 CATSREQGANTEAFF TGTGCCACCAGCAGAGAACAAGGGGCAAACACTGAAGCTTTCTTT
TRBJ1-2 - - TRBV7-2 CASSLTPNGYTF TGTGCCAGCAGCTTAACTCCGAATGGCTACACCTTC
TRBJ1-2 - TRBD1 TRBV19 CAIRQGPYGYTF TGTGCCATTCGACAGGGGCCCTATGGCTACACCTTC
TRBJ1-1 few - TRBV10-3 CAISEPGGEAEAFF TGTGCCATCAGTGAGCCGGGGGGCGAAGCTGAAGCTTTCTTT
TRBJ1-5 - - TRBV19 CASSPRAASQPQHF TGTGCCAGTAGTCCGCGGGCTGCTAGTCAGCCCCAGCATTTT
TRBJ2-7 - - TRBV5-5 CASSLGQSYEQYF TGTGCCAGCAGCTTGGGACAGTCCTACGAGCAGTACTTC
TRBJ2-1 few - TRBV5-4 CASSNKFDWGHEQFF TGTGCCAGCAGCAATAAGTTCGACTGGGGCCATGAGCAGTTCTTC
TRBJ1-5 - - TRBV27 CASSASGGQPQHF TGTGCCAGCAGTGCCAGCGGGGGACAGCCCCAGCATTTT
TRBJ2-1 - - TRBV6-5 CASSPDSYNEQFF TGTGCCAGCAGCCCCGACAGTTACAATGAGCAGTTCTTC
TRBJ2-7 once - TRBV9 CASSDSNSYEQYF TGTGCCAGCTCGGACAGTAACTCCTACGAGCAGTACTTC
TRBJ2-7 - - TRBV6-1 CASSEAGQGYEQYF TGTGCCAGCAGTGAAGCGGGGCAGGGCTACGAGCAGTACTTC
TRBJ1-1 - - TRBV6-4 CASSDTAGGTEAFF TGTGCCAGCAGTGACACGGCGGGGGGCACTGAAGCTTTCTTT
TRBJ2-5 - TRBD2 TRBV28 CASSFATSGSRETQYF TGTGCCAGCAGTTTTGCGACCAGCGGGAGCCGGGAGACCCAGTACTTC
TRBJ2-3 once TRBD2 TRBV27 CASSFRFGGGADTQYF TGTGCCAGCAGTTTTAGGTTCGGGGGGGGCGCAGATACGCAGTATTTT
TRBJ2-3 - - TRBV2 CASRLESDTQYF TGTGCCAGCAGGCTAGAATCAGATACGCAGTATTTT
TRBJ2-7 once - TRBV27 CASSLRAGPFYEQYF TGTGCCAGCAGTTTACGGGCGGGCCCATTCTACGAGCAGTACTTC
TRBJ2-7 - - TRBV7-9 CASSPVPGADEQYF TGTGCCAGCAGCCCAGTCCCAGGGGCCGACGAGCAGTACTTC
TRBJ2-3 - TRBD2 TRBV28 CASNPGLAGVRASTDTQYF TGTGCCAGCAACCCGGGACTAGCGGGAGTCCGAGCCAGCACAGATACGCAGTATTTT
TRBJ1-1 - TRBD1 TRBV19 CASRNLRDRGMNTEAFF TGTGCCAGTAGGAACCTCCGGGACAGGGGAATGAACACTGAAGCTTTCTTT
TRBJ1-4 once - TRBV28 CASSFGGGTNEKLFF TGTGCCAGCAGTTTTGGAGGAGGGACTAATGAAAAACTGTTTTTT
TRBJ1-2 - - TRBV11-2 CASSLDRGGFYGYTF TGTGCCAGCAGCTTAGATAGGGGCGGCTTCTATGGCTACACCTTC
TRBJ2-3 once TRBD2 TRBV5-1 CASSLGTGGRRTDTQYF TGCGCCAGCAGCTTAGGAACTGGCGGGAGACGGACAGATACGCAGTATTTT
TRBJ2-5 - TRBD1 TRBV7-6 CASIQSGQGSTETQYF TGTGCCAGCATTCAAAGCGGACAGGGGTCCACAGAGACCCAGTACTTC
TRBJ2-1 once - TRBV10-3 CALGARNEQFF TGTGCCCTGGGGGCCCGAAATGAGCAGTTCTTC
TRBJ1-1 once TRBD1 TRBV19 CASSIGQATEAFF TGTGCCAGTAGTATTGGACAGGCCACTGAAGCTTTCTTT
TRBJ2-1 - TRBD1 TRBV6-1 CASSDHRDSLNEQFF TGTGCCAGCAGTGACCACCGGGACAGTCTTAATGAGCAGTTCTTC